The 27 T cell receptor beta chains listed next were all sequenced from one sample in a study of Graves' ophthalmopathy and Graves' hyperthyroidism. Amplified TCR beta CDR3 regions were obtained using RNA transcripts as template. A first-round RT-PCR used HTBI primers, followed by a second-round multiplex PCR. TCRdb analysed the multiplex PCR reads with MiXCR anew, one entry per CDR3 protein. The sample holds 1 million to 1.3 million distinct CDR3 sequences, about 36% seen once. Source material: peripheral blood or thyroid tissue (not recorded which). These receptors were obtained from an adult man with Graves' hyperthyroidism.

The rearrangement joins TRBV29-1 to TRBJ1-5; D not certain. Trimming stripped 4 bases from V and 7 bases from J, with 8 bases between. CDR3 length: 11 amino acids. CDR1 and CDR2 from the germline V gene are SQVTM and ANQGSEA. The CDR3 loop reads CSVVVAQPQHF. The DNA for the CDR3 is TGCAGCGTTGTCGTAGCCCAGCCCCAGCATTTT. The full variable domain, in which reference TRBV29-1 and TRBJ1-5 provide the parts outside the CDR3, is SAVISQKPSRDICQRGTSLTIQCQVDSQVTMMFWYRQQPGQSLTLIATANQGSEATYESGFVIDKFPISRPNLTFSTLTVSNMSPEDSSIYLCSVVVAQPQHFGDGTRLSIL.

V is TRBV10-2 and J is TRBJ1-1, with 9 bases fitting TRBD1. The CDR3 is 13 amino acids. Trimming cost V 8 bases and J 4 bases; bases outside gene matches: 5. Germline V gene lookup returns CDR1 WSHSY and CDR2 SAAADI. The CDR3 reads CASSGTGTTEAFF. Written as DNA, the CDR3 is TGCGCCAGCTCCGGGACAGGGACCACTGAAGCTTTCTTT.

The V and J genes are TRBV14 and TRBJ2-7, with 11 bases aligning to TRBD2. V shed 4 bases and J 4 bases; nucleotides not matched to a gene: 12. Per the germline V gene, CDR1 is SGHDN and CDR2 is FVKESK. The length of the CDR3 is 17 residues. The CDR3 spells CASSPRIAGGPVYEQYF. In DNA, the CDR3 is TGTGCCAGCAGCCCCCGGATAGCGGGAGGGCCCGTATACGAGCAGTACTTC.

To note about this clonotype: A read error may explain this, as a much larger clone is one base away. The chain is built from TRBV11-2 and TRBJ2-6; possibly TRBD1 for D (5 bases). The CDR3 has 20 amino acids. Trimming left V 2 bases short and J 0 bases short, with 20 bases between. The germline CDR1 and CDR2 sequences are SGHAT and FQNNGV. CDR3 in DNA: TGTGCCAGCAGCTTACGTACGTCGGGCAGGGTTAGCTCTGGGGCCAACGTCCTGACTTTC. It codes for CASSLRTSGRVSSGANVLTF.

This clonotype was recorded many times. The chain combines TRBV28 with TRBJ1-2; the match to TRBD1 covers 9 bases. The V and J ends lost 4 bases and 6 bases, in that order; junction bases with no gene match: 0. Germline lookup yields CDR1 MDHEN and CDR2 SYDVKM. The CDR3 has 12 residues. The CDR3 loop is CASSYRGHGYTF. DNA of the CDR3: TGTGCCAGCAGTTACAGGGGGCATGGCTACACCTTC.

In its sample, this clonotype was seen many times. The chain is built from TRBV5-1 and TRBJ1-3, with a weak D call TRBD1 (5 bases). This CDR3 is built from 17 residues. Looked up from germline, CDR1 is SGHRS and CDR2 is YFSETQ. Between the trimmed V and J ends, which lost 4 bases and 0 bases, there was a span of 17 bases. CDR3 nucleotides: TGCGCCAGCAGCCTAACGGGACGAAGGCCCTCTGGAAACACCATATATTTT. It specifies CASSLTGRRPSGNTIYF.

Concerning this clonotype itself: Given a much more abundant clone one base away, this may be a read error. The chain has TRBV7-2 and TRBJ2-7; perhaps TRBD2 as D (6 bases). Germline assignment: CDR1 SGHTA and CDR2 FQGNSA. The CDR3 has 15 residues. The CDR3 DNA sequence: TGTGCCGGCAGCCAAGGAGGGGCGGTCGGCTACGAGCAGTACTTC. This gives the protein CAGSQGGAVGYEQYF.

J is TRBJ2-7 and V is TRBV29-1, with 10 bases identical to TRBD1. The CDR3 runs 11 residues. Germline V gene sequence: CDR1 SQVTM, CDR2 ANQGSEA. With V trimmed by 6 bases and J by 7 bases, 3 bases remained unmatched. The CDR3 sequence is CSVTGGGEQYF. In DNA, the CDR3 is TGCAGCGTGACAGGGGGCGGGGAGCAGTACTTC.

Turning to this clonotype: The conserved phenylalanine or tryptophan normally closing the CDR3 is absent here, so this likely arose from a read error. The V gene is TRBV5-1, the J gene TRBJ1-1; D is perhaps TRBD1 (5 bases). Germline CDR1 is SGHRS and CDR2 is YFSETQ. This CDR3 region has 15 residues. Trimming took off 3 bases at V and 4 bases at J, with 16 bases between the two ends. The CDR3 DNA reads TGCGCCAGCAGCTCCGGGGCCTCCCAGGGCACTGAAGCTTTCTCT. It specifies CASSSGASQGTEAFS.

CDR3 sequence: CASMTGGEQYF. The CDR3 DNA reads as TGTGCCAGCATGACAGGGGGCGAGCAGTACTTC. The chain is built from TRBV6-5 and TRBJ2-7, with TRBD1 matching 9 bases. The trim removed 7 bases at V and 6 bases at J, leaving 1 base unmatched. CDR3 length equals 11 residues. Germline loops: CDR1 MNHEY, CDR2 SVGAGI.

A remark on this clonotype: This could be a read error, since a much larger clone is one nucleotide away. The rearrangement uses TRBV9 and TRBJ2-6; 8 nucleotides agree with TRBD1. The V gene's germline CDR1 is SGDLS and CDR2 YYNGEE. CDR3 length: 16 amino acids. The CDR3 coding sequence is TGTGCCAGCAGCGTACAGGGGGCCCCTGGGGCCAACGTCCTGATTTTC. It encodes CASSVQGAPGANVLIF.

CDR3 nucleotides: TGTGCCAGCAGCGTAGAAGGGACAGGCGATTTTTATGGCTACACCTTC. Translating it yields CASSVEGTGDFYGYTF. The chain combines TRBV9 with TRBJ1-2, with 8 bases identical to TRBD1. Trimming at V came to 0 bases and at J to 5 bases, leaving 9 bases not matched to a gene. Germline V gives CDR1 SGDLS, CDR2 YYNGEE. This CDR3 region has 16 residues. Variable domain in full (rest from reference TRBV9 and TRBJ1-2): DSGVTQTPKHLITATGQRVTLRCSPRSGDLSVYWYQQSLDQGLQFLIQYYNGEERAKGNILERFSAQQFPDLHSELNLSSLELGDSALYFCASSVEGTGDFYGYTFGSGTRLTVV.

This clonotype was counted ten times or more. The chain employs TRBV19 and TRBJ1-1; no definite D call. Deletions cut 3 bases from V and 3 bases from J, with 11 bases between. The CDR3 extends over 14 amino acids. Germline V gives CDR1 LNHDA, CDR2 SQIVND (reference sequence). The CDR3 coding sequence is TGTGCCAGTAGTATTGGATGGGTGGACACTGAAGCTTTCTTT. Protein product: CASSIGWVDTEAFF.

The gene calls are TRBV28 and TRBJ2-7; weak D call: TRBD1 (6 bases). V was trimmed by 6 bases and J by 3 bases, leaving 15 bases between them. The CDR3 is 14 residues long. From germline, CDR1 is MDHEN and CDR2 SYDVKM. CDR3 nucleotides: TGTGCCAGCAGCCCTCAGGGGACCCACTACGAGCAGTACTTC. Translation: CASSPQGTHYEQYF.

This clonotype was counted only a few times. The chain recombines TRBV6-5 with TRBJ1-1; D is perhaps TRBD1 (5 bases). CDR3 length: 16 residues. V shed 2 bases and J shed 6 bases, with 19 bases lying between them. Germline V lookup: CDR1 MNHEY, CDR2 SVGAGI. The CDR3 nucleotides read TGTGCCAGCAGTTACGGGGGTCAGTTTTCGATTTCTGAAGCTTTCTTT. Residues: CASSYGGQFSISEAFF.

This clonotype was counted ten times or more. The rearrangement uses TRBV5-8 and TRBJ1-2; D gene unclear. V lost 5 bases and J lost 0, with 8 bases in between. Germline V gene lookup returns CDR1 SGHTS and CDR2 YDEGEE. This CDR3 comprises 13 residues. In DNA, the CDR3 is TGTGCCAGCAGTTCAGACTCTAACTATGGCTACACCTTC. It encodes CASSSDSNYGYTF.

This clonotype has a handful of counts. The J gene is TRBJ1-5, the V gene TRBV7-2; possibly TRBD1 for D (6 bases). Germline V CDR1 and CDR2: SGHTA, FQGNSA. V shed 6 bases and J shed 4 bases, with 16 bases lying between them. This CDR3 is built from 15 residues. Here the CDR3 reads CASSLLQGQNQPQHF. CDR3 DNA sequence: TGTGCCAGCAGTTTATTACAGGGTCAGAATCAGCCCCAGCATTTT.

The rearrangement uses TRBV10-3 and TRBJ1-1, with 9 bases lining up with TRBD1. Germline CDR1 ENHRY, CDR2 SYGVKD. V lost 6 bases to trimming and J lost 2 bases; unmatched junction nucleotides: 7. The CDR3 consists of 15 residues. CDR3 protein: CAISATGGANTEAFF. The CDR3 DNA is TGTGCCATCAGCGCGACAGGGGGTGCAAACACTGAAGCTTTCTTT.

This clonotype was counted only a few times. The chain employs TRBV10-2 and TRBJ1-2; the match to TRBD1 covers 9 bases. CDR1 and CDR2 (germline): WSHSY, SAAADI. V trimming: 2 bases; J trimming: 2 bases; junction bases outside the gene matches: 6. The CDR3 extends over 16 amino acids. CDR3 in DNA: TGCGCCAGCAGTGAGCCGGACAGGGGTTTGAACTATGGCTACACCTTC. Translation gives CASSEPDRGLNYGYTF.

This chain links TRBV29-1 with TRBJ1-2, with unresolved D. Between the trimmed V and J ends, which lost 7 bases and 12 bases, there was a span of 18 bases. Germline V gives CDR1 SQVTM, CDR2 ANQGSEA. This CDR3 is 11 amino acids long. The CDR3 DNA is TGCAGCGCCGCAAGACGGTCTGGAAACACCTTC. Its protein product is CSAARRSGNTF.

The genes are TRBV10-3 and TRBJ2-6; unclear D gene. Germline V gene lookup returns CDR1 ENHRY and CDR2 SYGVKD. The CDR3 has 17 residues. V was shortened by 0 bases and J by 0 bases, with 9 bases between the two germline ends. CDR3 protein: CAISESTLSSGANVLTF. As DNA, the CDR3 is TGTGCCATCAGTGAGTCCACACTCTCCTCTGGGGCCAACGTCCTGACTTTC.

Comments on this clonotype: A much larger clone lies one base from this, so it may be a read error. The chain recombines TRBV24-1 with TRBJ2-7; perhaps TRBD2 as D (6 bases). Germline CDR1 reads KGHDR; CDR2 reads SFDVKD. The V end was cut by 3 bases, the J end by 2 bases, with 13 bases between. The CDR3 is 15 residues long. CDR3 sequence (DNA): TGTGCCACCAGTGATATGGAGGGCCGGGCCTACGAGCAGTACTTC. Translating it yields CATSDMEGRAYEQYF.

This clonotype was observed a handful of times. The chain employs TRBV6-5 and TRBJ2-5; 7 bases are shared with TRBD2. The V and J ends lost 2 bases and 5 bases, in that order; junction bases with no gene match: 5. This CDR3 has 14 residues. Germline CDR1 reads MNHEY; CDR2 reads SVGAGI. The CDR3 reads CASSYLGLGETQYF. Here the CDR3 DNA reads TGTGCCAGCAGTTACCTAGGACTAGGCGAGACCCAGTACTTC.

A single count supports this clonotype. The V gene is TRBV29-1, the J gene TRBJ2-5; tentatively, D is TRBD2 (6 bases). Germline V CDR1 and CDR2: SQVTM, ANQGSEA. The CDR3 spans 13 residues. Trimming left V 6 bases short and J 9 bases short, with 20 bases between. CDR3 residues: CSVNPTSEGPQYF. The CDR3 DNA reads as TGCAGCGTGAACCCGACTAGTGAAGGGCCCCAGTACTTC.

The CDR3 DNA sequence: TGCGCCAGCAGTTCCACGGGACAGGGGGGGAGGAACACTGAAGCTTTCTTT. Its protein product is CASSSTGQGGRNTEAFF. V gene TRBV5-1 combines with J gene TRBJ1-1; TRBD1 agrees at 11 bases. Germline V gene data show CDR1 as SGHRS and CDR2 as YFSETQ. This CDR3 has 17 amino acids. V lost 5 bases to trimming and J lost 1 base; unmatched junction nucleotides: 10.

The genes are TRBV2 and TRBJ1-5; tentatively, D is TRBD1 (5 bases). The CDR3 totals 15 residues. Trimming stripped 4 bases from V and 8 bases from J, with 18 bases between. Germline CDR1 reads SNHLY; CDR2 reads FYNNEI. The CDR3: CASSASGATGEPQHF. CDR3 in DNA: TGTGCCAGCAGTGCTAGCGGGGCTACCGGGGAGCCCCAGCATTTT.

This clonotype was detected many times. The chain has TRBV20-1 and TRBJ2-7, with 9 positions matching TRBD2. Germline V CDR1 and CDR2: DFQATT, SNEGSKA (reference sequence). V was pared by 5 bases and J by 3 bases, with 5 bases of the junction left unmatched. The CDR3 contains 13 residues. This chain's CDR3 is CSASIAGVYEQYF. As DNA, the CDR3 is TGCAGTGCTTCAATAGCGGGAGTCTACGAGCAGTACTTC.